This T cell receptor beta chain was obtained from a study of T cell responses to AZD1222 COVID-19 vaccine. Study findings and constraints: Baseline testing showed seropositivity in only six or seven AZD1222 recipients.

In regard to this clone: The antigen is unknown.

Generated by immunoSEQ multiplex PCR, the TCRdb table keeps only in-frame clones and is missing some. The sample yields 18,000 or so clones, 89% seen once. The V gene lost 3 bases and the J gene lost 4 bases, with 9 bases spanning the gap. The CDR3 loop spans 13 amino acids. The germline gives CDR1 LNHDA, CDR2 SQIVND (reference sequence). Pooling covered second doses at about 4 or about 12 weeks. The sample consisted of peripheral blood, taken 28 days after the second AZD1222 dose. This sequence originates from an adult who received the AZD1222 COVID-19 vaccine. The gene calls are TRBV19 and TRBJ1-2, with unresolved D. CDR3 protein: CASSIGEAYGYTF. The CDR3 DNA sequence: TGTGCCAGTAGTATTGGGGAGGCCTATGGCTACACCTTC.